At least ten counts were recorded for the clone carrying this T cell receptor beta chain. The library was built for alpha chains, so this beta chain is an off-target read and its size means little. A single record per CDR3 protein comes from TCRdb applying MiXCR to the 5' RACE reads. The sample lists thousands of distinct CDR3 sequences, approximately 8.6% seen once, with under 55% in the top ten. Time point in this sample: sample taken at primary tumor resection. Whole RNA, isolated from tumor, nontumor lung or frozen PBMC, was sequenced without prior sorting. The V gene's germline CDR1 is LGHDT and CDR2 YNNKEL (reference sequence). The CDR3 is 16 amino acids. V was pared by 0 bases and J by 9 bases, with 7 bases of the junction left unmatched. This record belongs to a study of spatial heterogeneity in lung cancer.

The sequence was obtained from a male donor with early-stage non-small cell lung cancer. Source: PBMCs, taken at surgery. The chain has TRBV3-1 and TRBJ2-1; 11 nucleotides line up with TRBD2. This CDR3 reads CASSQDGTSGSTEQFF. Here the CDR3 DNA reads TGTGCCAGCAGCCAAGATGGTACTAGCGGGAGTACTGAGCAGTTCTTC.